What follows are 20 T cell receptor beta chains derived from one specimen sequenced in a study of CD4 and CD8 cells across lung adenocarcinoma regions. From the PCR reads, TCRdb called clonotypes with MiXCR, one entry per CDR3 protein. Counted here are just over 20,000 distinct CDR3 sequences, around half occurring once; the ten biggest clones make up around 23%. Sequencing input: CD8+ T cells from the center of a lung tumor. The receptors come from a female donor with lung adenocarcinoma. The CD4 and CD8 labels of this study may be unreliable.

This clonotype was found a few times. This clone may be a read error of a much larger clone one base away. The rearrangement joins TRBV27 to TRBJ2-4; D remains ambiguous. The CDR3 sequence is 13 residues long. Germline CDR1 and CDR2: MNHEY and SMNVEV (reference sequence). V was cut by 5 bases and J by 13 bases, with 18 bases left in between. The CDR3 here is CASSLRFLDAQYF. The CDR3 coding sequence is TGTGCCAGCAGTCTACGGTTCCTTGACGCCCAGTACTTC.

V and J are TRBV9 and TRBJ2-5; D is perhaps TRBD2 (6 bases). The DNA end lines up better with TRBJ2-7; the J call may be wrong. Looked up from germline, CDR1 is SGDLS and CDR2 is YYNGEE. The CDR3 covers 14 residues. The CDR3 spells CASSVGGTEYEQYF. In nucleotides, the CDR3 is TGTGCCAGCAGCGTAGGAGGGACTGAATACGAGCAGTACTTC.

V is TRBV12-5 and J is TRBJ2-5, with unresolved D. The CDR3 covers 14 residues. V lost 1 base, J lost 2 bases, and 8 bases lay in between. CDR1 and CDR2 (germline): LGHNT, FRNRAP. DNA for the CDR3: TGTGCTAGTGGTTTGGGAACAGCTCAAGAGACCCAGTACTTC. It encodes CASGLGTAQETQYF.

This clonotype has ten or more counts. V is TRBV12-3 or TRBV12-4 and J is TRBJ2-2; a possible D gene is TRBD2 (5 bases). The CDR3 loop spans 13 amino acids. Trimming removed 6 bases from V and 4 bases from J, with 9 bases in between. CDR3 residues: CASRLTSTGELFF. The CDR3 DNA reads as TGTGCCAGCAGACTAACTAGCACCGGGGAGCTGTTTTTT.

The genes are TRBV6-1 and TRBJ1-5; the D is unclear. The CDR3 length is 14 residues. CDR1 MNHNS and CDR2 SASEGT come from the germline V gene. With 1 base removed from V and 0 bases from J, the gap between germline ends came to 4 bases. The CDR3 is CASSEGYSNQPQHF. The DNA of the CDR3 is TGTGCCAGCAGTGAAGGCTATAGCAATCAGCCCCAGCATTTT.

This clonotype came up a few times. The rearrangement uses TRBV6-1 and TRBJ1-2; 7 nucleotides align to TRBD1. With 9 bases clipped from V and 8 bases from J, the junction kept 15 bases outside the gene matches. CDR3 length: 14 amino acids. Germline V gene data show CDR1 as MNHNS and CDR2 as SASEGT. CDR3 coding DNA: TGTGCCAGTCAACTACGGACAGGAGGGAGCGGCTACACCTTC. As protein: CASQLRTGGSGYTF.

The table lists this clonotype with a few counts. The V call is TRBV4-1, the J call TRBJ1-1, with a possible D match to TRBD1 (6 bases). CDR1 is MGHRA, CDR2 YSYEKL, per germline. CDR3 length: 11 amino acids. The V end was cut by 2 bases, the J end by 11 bases, with 9 bases between. CDR3 protein: CASSQQGWAFF. In DNA, the CDR3 is TGCGCCAGCAGCCAACAGGGGTGGGCTTTCTTT.

V and J are TRBV6-5 and TRBJ2-1; D gene uncertain. CDR3 size: 15 residues. CDR1 is MNHEY, CDR2 SVGAGI, per germline. The V end lost 4 bases, the J end lost 4 bases, and 14 bases lay between the germline ends. This CDR3 reads CASSLAPPGYNEQFF. The CDR3 DNA reads as TGTGCCAGCAGTTTGGCGCCCCCTGGATACAATGAGCAGTTCTTC.

This clonotype was detected ten times or more. The chain couples TRBV4-1 to TRBJ1-2; 11 bases fit TRBD1. The CDR3 sequence is 15 residues long. Germline trimming cut 2 bases from V and 6 bases from J; bases unmatched to any gene: 5. The germline V gene encodes CDR1 MGHRA and CDR2 YSYEKL. As DNA, the CDR3 is TGCGCCAGCAGCCAACATGGACAGGGGGCGAATGGCTACACCTTC. It is translated as CASSQHGQGANGYTF.

This clonotype turned up a few times. This sequence joins TRBV6-1 and TRBJ1-5; weak D call: TRBD1 (6 bases). The V and J ends lost 4 bases and 2 bases respectively, with 12 bases between them. The CDR3 is 15 residues long. CDR1 and CDR2 (germline): MNHNS, SASEGT. The CDR3 nucleotides read TGTGCCAGCAGTGGCCCGGGGGGCGGCAATCAGCCCCAGCATTTT. Its protein is CASSGPGGGNQPQHF.

Many counts were recorded for this clonotype. V usage is TRBV11-3 and J usage is TRBJ2-5; 11 positions agree with TRBD2. CDR3 length: 16 residues. The V gene's germline CDR1 is SGHNT and CDR2 YENEEA. V lost 4 bases to trimming and J lost 1 base; unmatched junction nucleotides: 5. CDR3 coding DNA: TGTGCCAGCAGCTCCGGGACTAGCGGAACCCAAGAGACCCAGTACTTC. Its translation is CASSSGTSGTQETQYF. The whole variable domain, remainder taken from reference TRBV11-3 and TRBJ2-5, is EAGVVQSPRYKIIEKKQPVAFWCNPISGHNTLYWYLQNLGQGPELLIRYENEEAVDDSQLPKDRFSAERLKGVDSTLKIQPAELGDSAVYLCASSSGTSGTQETQYFGPGTRLLVL.

In its sample, this clonotype was seen many times. As the CDR3 is not closed by the conserved phenylalanine or tryptophan, this likely results from a read error. The DNA is left out, because the CDR3 cannot be placed on it with certainty; the CDR3 is given as TCRdb lists it. CDR3 residues: CASSYGQLLPNV. The chain employs TRBV12-3 or TRBV12-4 and TRBJ2-5; no DNA check was done on the table's D call, TRBD2. Both ends counted, the CDR3 spans 12 residues.

This clonotype has more than one count but fewer than ten. The V and J genes are TRBV6-5 and TRBJ2-3; D ambiguous. Trimming cost V 0 bases and J 6 bases, with 13 bases left between them. This CDR3 is 15 amino acids long. Germline V gene sequence: CDR1 MNHEY, CDR2 SVGAGI. CDR3 loop: CASSYSVGAVDTQYF. For the CDR3, the DNA is TGTGCCAGCAGTTACTCAGTGGGTGCGGTCGATACGCAGTATTTT.

This clonotype was seen only a few times. The chain is built from TRBV6-5 and TRBJ2-3; 13 bases agree with TRBD2. The CDR3 has 17 amino acids. V lost 2 bases, J lost 6 bases, and 8 bases stayed unmatched. The V gene's germline CDR1 is MNHEY and CDR2 SVGAGI. CDR3 loop: CASSYTKLAGGQDTQYF. The CDR3 DNA is TGTGCCAGCAGTTACACCAAACTAGCGGGAGGGCAGGATACGCAGTATTTT.

This clonotype was seen more than once but under ten times. The chain recombines TRBV6-1 with TRBJ2-5, with 8 bases matching TRBD1. The J call may not be correct, given that the DNA end is closer to TRBJ2-7. Germline V gene data show CDR1 as MNHNS and CDR2 as SASEGT. The CDR3 is 14 amino acids. The CDR3 sequence is CASSAAGGTYEQYF. The DNA for the CDR3 is TGTGCCAGCAGTGCTGCAGGGGGCACGTACGAGCAGTACTTC.

The V call is TRBV20-1, the J call TRBJ1-6; no reliable D call. The V gene lost 3 bases and the J gene lost 7 bases, with 13 bases spanning the gap. The CDR3 totals 14 residues. Germline CDR1 is DFQATT and CDR2 is SNEGSKA (reference sequence). CDR3 protein: CSASLGPVNSPLHF. CDR3 nucleotide sequence: TGCAGTGCTAGCCTGGGTCCCGTGAATTCACCCCTCCACTTT.

The chain couples TRBV27 to TRBJ2-2; D is tentatively TRBD1 or TRBD2 (6 bases each). Germline values: CDR1 MNHEY, CDR2 SMNVEV (reference sequence). V was clipped by 6 bases and J by 5 bases, with 13 bases between them. This CDR3 comprises 14 residues. CDR3 amino acids: CASRQGRGTGELFF. In nucleotides, the CDR3 is TGTGCCAGCAGACAGGGTCGGGGGACCGGGGAGCTGTTTTTT.

J is TRBJ2-5 and V is TRBV6-1, with 9 bases that match TRBD1. The J call may be in error: the DNA end matches TRBJ2-7 better. In germline, CDR1 is MNHNS, CDR2 SASEGT. The CDR3 has 14 amino acids. This CDR3 reads CASEGDRVIYEQYF. The CDR3 DNA reads as TGTGCCAGCGAGGGGGACAGGGTGATCTACGAGCAGTACTTC.

Comments on this clonotype: Germline and junction disagree at one end, which may indicate a read error. The rearrangement links TRBV4-1 to TRBJ2-3; D remains unclear. Germline V CDR1 and CDR2: MGHRA, YSYEKL. The CDR3 is 15 amino acids. CDR3 protein: CASSQALSGKDTQYF. The CDR3 DNA is TGCGCCAGCAGCCAAGCTCTGTCAGGCAAAGATACTCAGTACTTT.

The V call is TRBV10-2, the J call TRBJ2-2; TRBD1 matches at 9 bases. The CDR3 sequence is 14 residues long. After removal of 4 bases from V and 7 bases from J, the junction contained 4 bases not matched to a gene. Germline CDR1 reads WSHSY; CDR2 reads SAAADI. CDR3 DNA sequence: TGCGCCAGCAGTGCGACAGGGGGTAGCGGGGAGCTGTTTTTT. Protein product: CASSATGGSGELFF.